This TCR beta chain emerged from a study of T cells in localized non-small cell lung cancer. General study results and limits: Heterogeneity remains possible, as sequencing covered one tumor region only. Longer overall survival accompanied higher blood T cell density. For the top 100 tumor clones, a median roughly 53 also appeared in adjacent lung.

Generated by immunoSEQ multiplex PCR, the TCRdb table keeps only in-frame clones and is missing some. Among about 70,000 clones listed, roughly nine tenths were seen once. In the case of this clone: Its target is unknown.

The CDR3 loop spans 15 amino acids. Germline-derived CDR1 and CDR2 are MGHDK and SYGVNS. Germline trimming cut 8 bases from V and 3 bases from J; bases unmatched to any gene: 12. This sequence joins TRBV25-1 and TRBJ1-2, with 7 bases matching TRBD1. This TCR derives from a male donor at least 60 years old with stage III squamous cell lung carcinoma. Sample: peripheral blood, taken before any cancer treatment. DNA of the CDR3: TGTGCCAGCGAAAGCCCCCAAGGGGGCGACTATGGCTACACCTTC. This encodes CASESPQGGDYGYTF.